Included here is one T cell receptor beta chain sequence, with context. The antigen is unknown. Sequencing was performed with immunoSEQ multiplex PCR; in TCRdb, only in-frame clones are kept and a portion is missing. Of roughly 61,000 clones listed, 85% to 90% are singletons. The CDR3 length is 15 residues. Germline V CDR1 and CDR2: SGDLS, YYNGEE. V was shortened by 3 bases and J by 2 bases, with 13 bases between the two germline ends. The data stem from a study of PD-1 blockade in classical Hodgkin lymphoma. Broader study findings: Reports described newly diagnosed patients as having lower baseline TCR diversity than healthy donors. TCR diversity rose significantly by C4D1 in CD4+ but not CD8+ cells. Baseline diversity in complete responders resembled that of newly diagnosed patients. No one has yet defined what causes the repertoire differences, which may be disease activity or prior therapy.

All trial patients relapsed after autologous stem cell transplantation. The input for sequencing was peripheral blood mononuclear cells (PBMCs), taken at baseline. The V call is TRBV9, the J call TRBJ2-3; D is undetermined. The source of this sequence is a human donor with classical Hodgkin lymphoma. The CDR3 DNA sequence: TGTGCCAGCAGCGCGCTCCTAGACTCCACAGATACGCAGTATTTT. Its translation is CASSALLDSTDTQYF.